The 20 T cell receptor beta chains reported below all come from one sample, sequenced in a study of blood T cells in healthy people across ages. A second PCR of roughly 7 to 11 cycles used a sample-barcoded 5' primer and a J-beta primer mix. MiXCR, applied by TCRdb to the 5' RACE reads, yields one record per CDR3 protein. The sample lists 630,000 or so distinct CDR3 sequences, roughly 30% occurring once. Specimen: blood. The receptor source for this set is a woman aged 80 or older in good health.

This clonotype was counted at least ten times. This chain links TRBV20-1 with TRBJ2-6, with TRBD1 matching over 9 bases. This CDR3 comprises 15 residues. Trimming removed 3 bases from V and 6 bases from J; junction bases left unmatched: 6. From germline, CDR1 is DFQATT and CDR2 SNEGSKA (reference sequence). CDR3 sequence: CSASPGTGQANVLTF. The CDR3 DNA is TGCAGTGCTAGCCCCGGGACAGGGCAGGCCAACGTCCTGACTTTC.

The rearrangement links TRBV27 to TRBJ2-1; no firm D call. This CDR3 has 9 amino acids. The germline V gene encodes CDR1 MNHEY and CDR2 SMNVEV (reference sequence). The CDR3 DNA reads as TGTGCTTTCTACAATGAGCAGTTCTTC. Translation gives CAFYNEQFF.

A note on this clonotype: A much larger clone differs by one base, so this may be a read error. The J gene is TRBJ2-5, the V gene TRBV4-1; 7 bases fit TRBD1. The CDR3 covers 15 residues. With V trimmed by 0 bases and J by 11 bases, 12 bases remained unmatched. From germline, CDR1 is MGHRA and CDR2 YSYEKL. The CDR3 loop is CASSQEGGAWNEQYF. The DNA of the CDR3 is TGCGCCAGCAGCCAAGAAGGGGGCGCTTGGAATGAGCAGTACTTC.

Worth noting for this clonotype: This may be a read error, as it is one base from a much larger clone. The CDR3 protein is CASSPNLKEAQYF. The CDR3 DNA reads as TGCGCCAGCAGCCCAAATTTAAAAGAGGCCCAGTACTTC. The rearrangement links TRBV5-1 to TRBJ2-5; no reliable D call. The CDR3 runs 13 residues. CDR1 and CDR2 from the germline V gene are SGHRS and YFSETQ. Full variable domain (outside the CDR3, taken from reference TRBV5-1 and TRBJ2-5): KAGVTQTPRYLIKTRGQQVTLSCSPISGHRSVSWYQQTPGQGLQFLFEYFSETQRNKGNFPGRFSGRQFSNSRSEMNVSTLELGDSALYLCASSPNLKEAQYFGPGTRLLVL.

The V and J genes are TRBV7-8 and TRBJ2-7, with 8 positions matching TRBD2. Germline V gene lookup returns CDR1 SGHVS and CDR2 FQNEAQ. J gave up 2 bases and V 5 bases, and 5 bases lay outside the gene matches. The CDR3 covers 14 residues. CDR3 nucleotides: TGTGCCAGCAGCGGCCGGGGGGGGACCTACGAGCAGTACTTC. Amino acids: CASSGRGGTYEQYF.

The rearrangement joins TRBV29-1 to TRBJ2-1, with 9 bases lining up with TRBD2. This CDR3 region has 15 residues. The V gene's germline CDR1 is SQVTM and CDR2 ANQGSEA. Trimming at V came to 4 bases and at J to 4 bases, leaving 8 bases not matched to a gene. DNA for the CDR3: TGCAGCGTTGGTTCAACTAGCGGGCGGTACAATGAGCAGTTCTTC. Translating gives CSVGSTSGRYNEQFF.

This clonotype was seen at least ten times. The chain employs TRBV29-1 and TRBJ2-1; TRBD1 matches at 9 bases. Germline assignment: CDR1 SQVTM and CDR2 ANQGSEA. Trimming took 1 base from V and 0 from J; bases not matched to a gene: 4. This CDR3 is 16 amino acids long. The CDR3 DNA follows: TGCAGCGTTGAAGGGGACAGGGCTGACTCCTACAATGAGCAGTTCTTC. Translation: CSVEGDRADSYNEQFF.

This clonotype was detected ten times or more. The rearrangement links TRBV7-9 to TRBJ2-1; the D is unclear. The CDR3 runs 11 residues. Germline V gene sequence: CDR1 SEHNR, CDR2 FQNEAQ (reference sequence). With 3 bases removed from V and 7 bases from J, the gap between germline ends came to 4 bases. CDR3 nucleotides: TGTGCCAGCAGCTTCCAAAATGAGCAGTTCTTC. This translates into CASSFQNEQFF.

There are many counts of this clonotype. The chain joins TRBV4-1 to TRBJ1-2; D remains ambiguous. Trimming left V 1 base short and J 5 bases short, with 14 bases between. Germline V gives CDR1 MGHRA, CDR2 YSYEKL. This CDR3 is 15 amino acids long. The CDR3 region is CASSQVEIAGYGYTF. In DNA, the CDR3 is TGCGCCAGCAGCCAAGTTGAGATTGCGGGTTATGGCTACACCTTC.

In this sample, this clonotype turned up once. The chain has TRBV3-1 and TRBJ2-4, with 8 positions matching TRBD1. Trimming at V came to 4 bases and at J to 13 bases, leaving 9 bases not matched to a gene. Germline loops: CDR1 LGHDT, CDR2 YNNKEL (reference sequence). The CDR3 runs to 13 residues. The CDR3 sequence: CASSPGQGKKQYF. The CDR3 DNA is TGTGCCAGCAGCCCTGGACAGGGCAAGAAGCAGTACTTC. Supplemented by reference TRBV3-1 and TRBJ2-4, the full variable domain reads DTAVSQTPKYLVTQMGNDKSIKCEQNLGHDTMYWYKQDSKKFLKIMFSYNNKELIINETVPNRFSPKSPDKAHLNLHINSLELGDSAVYFCASSPGQGKKQYFGAGTRLSVL.

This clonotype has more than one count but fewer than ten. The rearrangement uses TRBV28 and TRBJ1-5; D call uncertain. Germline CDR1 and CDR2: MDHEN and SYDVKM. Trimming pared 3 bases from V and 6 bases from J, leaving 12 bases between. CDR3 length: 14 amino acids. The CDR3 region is CASSFTVSSQPQHF. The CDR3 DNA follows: TGTGCCAGCAGTTTTACAGTTTCTAGTCAGCCCCAGCATTTT. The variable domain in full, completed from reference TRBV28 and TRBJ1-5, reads DVKVTQSSRYLVKRTGEKVFLECVQDMDHENMFWYRQDPGLGLRLIYFSYDVKMKEKGDIPEGYSVSREKKERFSLILESASTNQTSMYLCASSFTVSSQPQHFGDGTRLSIL.

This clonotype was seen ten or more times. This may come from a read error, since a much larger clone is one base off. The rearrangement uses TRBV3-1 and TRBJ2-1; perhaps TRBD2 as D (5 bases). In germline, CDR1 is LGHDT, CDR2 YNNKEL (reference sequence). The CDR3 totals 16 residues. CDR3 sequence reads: CAISPLASSSYNEQFF. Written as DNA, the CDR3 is TGTGCCATCAGCCCATTAGCGAGCAGCTCCTACAATGAGCAGTTCTTC.

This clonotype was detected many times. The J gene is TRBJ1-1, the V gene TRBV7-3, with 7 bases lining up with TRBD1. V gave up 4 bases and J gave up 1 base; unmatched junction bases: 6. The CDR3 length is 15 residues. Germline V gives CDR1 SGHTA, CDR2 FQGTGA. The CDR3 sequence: CASSSTGFGNTEAFF. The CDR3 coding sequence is TGTGCCAGCAGCTCGACAGGGTTCGGGAACACTGAAGCTTTCTTT.

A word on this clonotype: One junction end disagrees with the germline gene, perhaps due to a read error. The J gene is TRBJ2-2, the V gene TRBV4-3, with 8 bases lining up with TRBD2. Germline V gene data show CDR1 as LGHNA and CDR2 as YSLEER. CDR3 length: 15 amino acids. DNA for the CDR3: TGCGCCAGCAGCCCCGGCGGGGGGAACACCGGGGAGCGGTTTTTT. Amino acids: CASSPGGGNTGERFF.

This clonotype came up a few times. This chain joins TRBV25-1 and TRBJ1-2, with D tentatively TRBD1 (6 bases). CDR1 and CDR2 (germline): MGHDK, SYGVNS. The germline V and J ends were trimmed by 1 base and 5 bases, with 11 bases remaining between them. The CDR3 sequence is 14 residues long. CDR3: CASSEFRQGYGYTF. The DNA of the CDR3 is TGTGCCAGCAGTGAATTCCGGCAGGGGTATGGCTACACCTTC.

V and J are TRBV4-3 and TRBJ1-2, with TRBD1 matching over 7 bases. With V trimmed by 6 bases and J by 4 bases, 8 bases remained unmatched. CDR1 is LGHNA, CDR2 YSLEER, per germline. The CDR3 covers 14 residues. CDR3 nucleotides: TGCGCCAGCAGGGGGGGACAGAGTTTCTATGGCTACACCTTC. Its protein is CASRGGQSFYGYTF.

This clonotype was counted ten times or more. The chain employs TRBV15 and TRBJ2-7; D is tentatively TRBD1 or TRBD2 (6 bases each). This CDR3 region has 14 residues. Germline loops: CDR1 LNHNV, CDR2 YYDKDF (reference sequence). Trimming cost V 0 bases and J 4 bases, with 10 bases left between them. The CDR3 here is CATSREQGGYEQYF. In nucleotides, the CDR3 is TGTGCCACCAGCAGAGAACAGGGAGGATACGAGCAGTACTTC.

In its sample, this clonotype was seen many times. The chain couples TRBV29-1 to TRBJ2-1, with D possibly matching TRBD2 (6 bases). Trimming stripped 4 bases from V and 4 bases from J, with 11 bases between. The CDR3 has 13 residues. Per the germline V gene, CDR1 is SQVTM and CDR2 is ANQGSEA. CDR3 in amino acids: CSVAAGLYNEQFF. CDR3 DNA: TGCAGCGTTGCGGCGGGGTTATACAATGAGCAGTTCTTC.

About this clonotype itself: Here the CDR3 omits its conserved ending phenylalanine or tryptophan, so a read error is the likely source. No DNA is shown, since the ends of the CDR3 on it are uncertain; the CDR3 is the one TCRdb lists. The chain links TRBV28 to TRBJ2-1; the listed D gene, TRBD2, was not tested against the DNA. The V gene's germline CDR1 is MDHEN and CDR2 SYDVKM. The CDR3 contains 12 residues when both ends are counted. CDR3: CGTGPSGYTFGS.

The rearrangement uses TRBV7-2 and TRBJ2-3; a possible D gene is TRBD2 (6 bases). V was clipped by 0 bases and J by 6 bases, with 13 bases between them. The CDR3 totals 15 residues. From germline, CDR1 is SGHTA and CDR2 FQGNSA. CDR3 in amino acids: CASSLAGLGLDTQYF. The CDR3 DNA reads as TGTGCCAGCAGCTTAGCGGGACTGGGATTGGATACGCAGTATTTT.